This record covers a single TCR beta chain. Its antigen is unknown. The record originates from a study of long-term antiretroviral therapy in people with HIV. Study results and caveats: Specimens of blood were obtained during about 2003 to 2018, possibly under older ART regimens.

Every donor contributed at least one pre-ART and at least two post-ART PBMC samples. The CDR3 consists of 15 residues. At the survey level, the v3.0 immunoSEQ assay was run. Only in-frame clones appear in the TCRdb table, and some are missing; sequencing was by immunoSEQ multiplex PCR. The sample lists some 28,000 clones, 88% seen once, with 3.5% to 5% in the top ten. The chain has TRBV21-1 and TRBJ2-7; the table's D call, TRBD1, was not checked against the DNA. TRBV21-1 is designated a pseudogene. The sample was unsorted PBMCs, taken 0.5 years after starting antiretroviral therapy. This clonotype was obtained from a woman aged 18 to 35 with HIV. The CDR3 DNA reads TGTGCCAGCAGCTTTTGGACAGGGAGCCCCTACGAGCAGTACTTC. Encoded protein: CASSFWTGSPYEQYF.